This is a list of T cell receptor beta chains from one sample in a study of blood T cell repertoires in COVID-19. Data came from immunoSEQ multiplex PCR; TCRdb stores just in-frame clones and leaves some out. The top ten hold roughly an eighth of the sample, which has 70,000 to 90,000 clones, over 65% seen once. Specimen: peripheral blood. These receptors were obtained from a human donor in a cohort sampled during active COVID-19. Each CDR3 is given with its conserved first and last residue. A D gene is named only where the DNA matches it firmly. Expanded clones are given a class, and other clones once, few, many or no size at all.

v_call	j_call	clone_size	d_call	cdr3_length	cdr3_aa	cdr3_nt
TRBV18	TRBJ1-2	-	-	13	CASSPQENYGYTF	TGTGCCAGCTCACCTCAGGAAAACTATGGCTACACCTTC
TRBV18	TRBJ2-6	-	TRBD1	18	CASSQRQGKGTGANVLTF	TGTGCCAGCTCACAAAGACAGGGGAAGGGGACTGGGGCCAACGTCCTGACTTTC
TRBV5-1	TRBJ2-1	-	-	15	CASSLLGPPNNEQFF	TGCGCCAGCAGCTTACTAGGACCGCCCAACAATGAGCAGTTCTTC
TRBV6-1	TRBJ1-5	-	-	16	CASSEVPGMGNQPQHF	TGTGCCAGCAGTGAAGTCCCGGGGATGGGAAATCAGCCCCAGCATTTT
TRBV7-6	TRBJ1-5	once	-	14	CASSLQGHNQPQHF	TGTGCCAGCAGCTTACAGGGACACAATCAGCCCCAGCATTTT
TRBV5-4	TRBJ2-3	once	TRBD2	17	CASSFRTSGISTDTQYF	TGTGCCAGCAGCTTTCGGACTAGCGGGATTAGCACAGATACGCAGTATTTT
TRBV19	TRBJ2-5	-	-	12	CASSIGIETQYF	TGTGCCAGTAGTATCGGGATTGAGACCCAGTACTTC
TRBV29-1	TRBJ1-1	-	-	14	CSVIRDQGDTEAFF	TGCAGCGTCATCCGGGATCAAGGTGACACTGAAGCTTTCTTT
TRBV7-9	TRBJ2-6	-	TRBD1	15	CASSVRGPGANVLTF	TGTGCCAGCAGCGTCAGGGGGCCTGGGGCCAACGTCCTGACTTTC
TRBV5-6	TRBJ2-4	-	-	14	CASSLYSFKNIQYF	TGTGCCAGCAGCTTGTACAGTTTCAAAAACATTCAGTACTTC
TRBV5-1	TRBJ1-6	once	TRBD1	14	CASSDTGGNSPLHF	TGCGCCAGCAGCGACACAGGGGGGAATTCACCCCTCCACTTT
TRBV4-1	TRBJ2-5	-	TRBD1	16	CASSQVHRGSLETQYF	TGCGCCAGCAGCCAAGTTCACAGGGGGTCCTTGGAGACCCAGTACTTC
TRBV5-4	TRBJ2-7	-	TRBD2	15	CASSAKSGSKDEQYF	TGTGCCAGCAGCGCGAAGAGCGGGAGTAAGGACGAGCAGTACTTC